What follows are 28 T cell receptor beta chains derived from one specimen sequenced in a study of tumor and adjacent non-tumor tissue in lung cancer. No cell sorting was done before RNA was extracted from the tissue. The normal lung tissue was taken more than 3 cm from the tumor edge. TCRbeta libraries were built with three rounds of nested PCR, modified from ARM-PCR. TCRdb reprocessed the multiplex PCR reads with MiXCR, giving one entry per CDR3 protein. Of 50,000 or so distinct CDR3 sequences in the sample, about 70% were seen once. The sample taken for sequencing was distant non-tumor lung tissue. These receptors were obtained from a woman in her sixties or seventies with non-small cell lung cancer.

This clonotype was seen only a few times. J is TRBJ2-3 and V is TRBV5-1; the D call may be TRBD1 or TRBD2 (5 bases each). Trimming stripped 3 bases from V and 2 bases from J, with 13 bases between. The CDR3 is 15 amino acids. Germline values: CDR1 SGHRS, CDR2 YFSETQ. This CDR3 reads CASSWQGRVTDTQYF. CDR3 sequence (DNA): TGCGCCAGCAGCTGGCAGGGACGGGTCACAGATACGCAGTATTTT.

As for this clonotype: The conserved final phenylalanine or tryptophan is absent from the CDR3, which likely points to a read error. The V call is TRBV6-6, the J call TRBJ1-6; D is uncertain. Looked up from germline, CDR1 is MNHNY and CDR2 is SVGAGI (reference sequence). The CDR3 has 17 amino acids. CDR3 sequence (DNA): TGTGCCAGCAGTTTTGATGAAGAGAGCTCATATAATGCACCCCTCCACTCT. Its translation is CASSFDEESSYNAPLHS.

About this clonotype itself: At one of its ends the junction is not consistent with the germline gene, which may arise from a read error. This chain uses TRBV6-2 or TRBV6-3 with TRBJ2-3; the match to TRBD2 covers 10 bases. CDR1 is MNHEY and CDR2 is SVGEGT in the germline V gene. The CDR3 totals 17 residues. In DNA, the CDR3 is TGTGCCAGCAGTTCACTACCTAGCGGGAGTACCGCAGATAAGCAGTATTTT. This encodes CASSSLPSGSTADKQYF.

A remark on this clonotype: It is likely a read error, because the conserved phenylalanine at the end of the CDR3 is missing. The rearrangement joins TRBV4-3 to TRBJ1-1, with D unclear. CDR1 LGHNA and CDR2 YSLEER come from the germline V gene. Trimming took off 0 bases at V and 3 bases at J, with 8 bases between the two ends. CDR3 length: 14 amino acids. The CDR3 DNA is TGCGCCAGCAGCCAAGATGTCGAGTACACTGAAGCTTTCTCT. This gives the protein CASSQDVEYTEAFS.

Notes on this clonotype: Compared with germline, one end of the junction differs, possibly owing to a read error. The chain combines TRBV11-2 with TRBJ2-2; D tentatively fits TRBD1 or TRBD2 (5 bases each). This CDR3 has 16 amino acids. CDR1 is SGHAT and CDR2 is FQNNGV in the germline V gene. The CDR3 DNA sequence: TGTGCCACCAGCTTAGTATTGGCGGTGCACACCGGGGACCTGTTTTTT. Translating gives CATSLVLAVHTGDLFF.

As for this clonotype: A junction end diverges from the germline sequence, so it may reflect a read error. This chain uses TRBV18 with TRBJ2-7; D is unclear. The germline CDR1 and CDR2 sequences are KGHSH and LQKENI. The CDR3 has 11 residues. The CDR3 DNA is TGTGCCAGCACACCCGGTTACGAGCAGTACTTC. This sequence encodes CASTPGYEQYF. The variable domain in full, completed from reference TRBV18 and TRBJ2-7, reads NAGVMQNPRHLVRRRGQEARLRCSPMKGHSHVYWYRQLPEEGLKFMVYLQKENIIDESGMPKERFSAEFPKEGPSILRIQQVVRGDSAAYFCASTPGYEQYFGPGTRLTVT.

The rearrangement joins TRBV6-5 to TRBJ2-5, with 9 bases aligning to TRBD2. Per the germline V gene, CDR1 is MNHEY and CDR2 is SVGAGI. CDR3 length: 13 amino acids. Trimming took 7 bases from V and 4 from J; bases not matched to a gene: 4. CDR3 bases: TGTGCCAGCATAGCGGGAGTAGGAGAGACCCAGTACTTC. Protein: CASIAGVGETQYF.

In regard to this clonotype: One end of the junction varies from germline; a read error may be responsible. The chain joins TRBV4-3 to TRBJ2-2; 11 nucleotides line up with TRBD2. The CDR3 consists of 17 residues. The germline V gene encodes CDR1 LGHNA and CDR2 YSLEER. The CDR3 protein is CASSQRSGRGFGGGLFF. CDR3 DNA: TGCGCCAGTAGCCAACGTAGCGGGAGGGGATTCGGCGGGGGGCTGTTTTTT.

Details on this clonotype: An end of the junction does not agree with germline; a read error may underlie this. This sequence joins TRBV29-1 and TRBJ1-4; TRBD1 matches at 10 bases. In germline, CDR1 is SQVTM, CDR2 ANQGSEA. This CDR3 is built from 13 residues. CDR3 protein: CSMGDRGYEKLFF. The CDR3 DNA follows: TGCAGTATGGGGGACAGGGGATATGAAAAATTGTTTTTT.

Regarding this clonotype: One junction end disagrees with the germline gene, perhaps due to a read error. CDR3 sequence: CASRSLAVGTYTQYF. The DNA of the CDR3 is TGTGCCAGCAGGAGTCTAGCAGTAGGCACATATACGCAGTATTTT. The chain combines TRBV6-1 with TRBJ2-3, with a tentative D call TRBD2 (5 bases). CDR1 MNHNS and CDR2 SASEGT come from the germline V gene. The CDR3 has 15 residues.

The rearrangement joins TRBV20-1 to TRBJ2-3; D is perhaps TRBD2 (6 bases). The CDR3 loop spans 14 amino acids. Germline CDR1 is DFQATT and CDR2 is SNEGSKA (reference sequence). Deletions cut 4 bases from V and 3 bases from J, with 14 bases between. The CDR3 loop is CSAMGRGLTDTQYF. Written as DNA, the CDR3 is TGCAGTGCTATGGGGCGGGGCCTGACAGATACGCAGTATTTT.

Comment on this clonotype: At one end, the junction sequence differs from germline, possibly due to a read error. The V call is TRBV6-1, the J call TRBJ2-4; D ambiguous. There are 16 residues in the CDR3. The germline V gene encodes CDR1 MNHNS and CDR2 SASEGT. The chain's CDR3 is CASSEPDKLTKKIQYF. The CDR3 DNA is TGTGCCAGCAGTGAACCCGACAAATTAACCAAAAAGATTCAGTACTTC.

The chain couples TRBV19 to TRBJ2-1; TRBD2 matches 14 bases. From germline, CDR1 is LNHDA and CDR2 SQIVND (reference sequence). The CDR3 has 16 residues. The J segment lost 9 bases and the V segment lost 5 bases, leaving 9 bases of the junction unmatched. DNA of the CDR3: TGTGCCAGTAGTCCACAGACTAGCGGGGGGGCCAGTGAGCAGTTCTTC. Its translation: CASSPQTSGGASEQFF.

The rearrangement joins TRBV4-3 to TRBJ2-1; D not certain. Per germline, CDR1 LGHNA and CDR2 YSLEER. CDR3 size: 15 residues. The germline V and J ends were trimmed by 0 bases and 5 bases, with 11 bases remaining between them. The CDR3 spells CASSQDSQMDNEQFF. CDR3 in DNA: TGCGCCAGCAGCCAAGATTCACAGATGGACAATGAGCAGTTCTTC.

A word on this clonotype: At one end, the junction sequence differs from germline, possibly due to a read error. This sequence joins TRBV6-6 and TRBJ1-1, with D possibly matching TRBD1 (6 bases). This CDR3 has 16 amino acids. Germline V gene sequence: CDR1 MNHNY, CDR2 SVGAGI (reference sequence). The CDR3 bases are TGTGCCAGCAGCCCCTCCGCAGGGGTCTTGAACATTGAAGCTTCCTTT. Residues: CASSPSAGVLNIEASF.

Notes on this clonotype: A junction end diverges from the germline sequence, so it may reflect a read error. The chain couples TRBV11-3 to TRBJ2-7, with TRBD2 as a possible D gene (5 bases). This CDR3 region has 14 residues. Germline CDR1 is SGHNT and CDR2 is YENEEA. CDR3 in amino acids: CAGRLDTGTYEQNF. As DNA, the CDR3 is TGTGCCGGCCGCTTAGATACGGGAACCTACGAGCAGAACTTC.

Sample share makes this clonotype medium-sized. The CDR3 region has the DNA TGTGCCAGCAGCGGAGGGGACAGGGGGCCAGATACGCAGTATTTT. Translating gives CASSGGDRGPDTQYF. The V gene is TRBV12-3 or TRBV12-4, the J gene TRBJ2-3; TRBD1 agrees at 12 bases. The CDR3 is made up of 15 amino acids. After removal of 6 bases from V and 4 bases from J, the junction contained 5 bases not matched to a gene.

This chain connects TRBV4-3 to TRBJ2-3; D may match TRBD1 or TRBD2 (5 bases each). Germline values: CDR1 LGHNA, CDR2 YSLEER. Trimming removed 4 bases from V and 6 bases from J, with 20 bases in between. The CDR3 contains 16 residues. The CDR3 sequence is CASSRGAGSVTDTQYF. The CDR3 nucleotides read TGCGCCAGCAGCCGAGGGGCAGGGAGCGTCACTGATACGCAGTATTTT.

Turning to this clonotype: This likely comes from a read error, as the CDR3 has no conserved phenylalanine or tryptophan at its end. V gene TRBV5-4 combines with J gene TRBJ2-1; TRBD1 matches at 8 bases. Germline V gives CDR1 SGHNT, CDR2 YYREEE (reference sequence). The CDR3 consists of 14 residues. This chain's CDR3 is CGSSWETGDNEQFI. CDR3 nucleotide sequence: TGTGGCAGCAGCTGGGAGACAGGGGATAATGAGCAGTTCATC.

The CDR3 sequence is CATPSTDTQYF. The DNA of the CDR3 is TGTGCCACCCCGAGCACAGATACGCAGTATTTT. This sequence joins TRBV6-1 and TRBJ2-3, with D uncertain. The V end lost 10 bases, the J end lost 0 bases, and 5 bases lay between the germline ends. The CDR3 is 11 residues long. CDR1 and CDR2 (germline): MNHNS, SASEGT.

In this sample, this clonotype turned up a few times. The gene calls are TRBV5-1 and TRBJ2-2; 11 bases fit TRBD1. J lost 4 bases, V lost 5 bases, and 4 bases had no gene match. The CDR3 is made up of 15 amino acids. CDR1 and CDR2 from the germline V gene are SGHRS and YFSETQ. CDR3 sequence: CASRSGTGGTGELFF. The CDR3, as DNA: TGCGCCAGCAGATCCGGGACAGGGGGCACCGGGGAGCTGTTTTTT.

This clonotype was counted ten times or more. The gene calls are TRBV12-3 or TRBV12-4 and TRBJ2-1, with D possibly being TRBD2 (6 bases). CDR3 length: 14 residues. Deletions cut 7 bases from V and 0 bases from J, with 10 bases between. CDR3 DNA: TGTGCCAGCACCTACGGGGGCTCCTACAATGAGCAGTTCTTC. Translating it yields CASTYGGSYNEQFF.

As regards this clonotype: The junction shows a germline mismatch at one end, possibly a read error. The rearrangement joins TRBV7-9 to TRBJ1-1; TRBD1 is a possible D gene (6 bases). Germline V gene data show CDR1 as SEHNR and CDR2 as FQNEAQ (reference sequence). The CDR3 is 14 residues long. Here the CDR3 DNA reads TGTGACAGCAGCCCCCGGGGGCTGAATACTGAAGCTTTCTTT. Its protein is CDSSPRGLNTEAFF. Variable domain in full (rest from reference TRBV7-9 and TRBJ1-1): DTGVSQNPRHKITKRGQNVTFRCDPISEHNRLYWYRQTLGQGPEFLTYFQNEAQLEKSRLLSDRFSAERPKGSFSTLEIQRTEQGDSAMYLCDSSPRGLNTEAFFGQGTRLTVV.

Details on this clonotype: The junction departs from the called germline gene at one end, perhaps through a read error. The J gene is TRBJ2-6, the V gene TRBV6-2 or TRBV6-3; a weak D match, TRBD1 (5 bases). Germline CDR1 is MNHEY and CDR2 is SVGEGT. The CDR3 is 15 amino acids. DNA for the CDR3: TGTGCCAGCAGTTACTCACCCTCTGGGGCCGACGTCCTGACTTTC. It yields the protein CASSYSPSGADVLTF.

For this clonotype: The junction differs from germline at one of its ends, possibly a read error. The DNA for the CDR3 is TGTGCCAGCAGCTCGGGACAACTTAGCTATGGTTACACCTTC. This codes for CASSSGQLSYGYTF. V gene TRBV5-4 combines with J gene TRBJ1-2, with D tentatively TRBD1 (6 bases). Germline V CDR1 and CDR2: SGHNT, YYREEE (reference sequence). The CDR3 has 14 residues.

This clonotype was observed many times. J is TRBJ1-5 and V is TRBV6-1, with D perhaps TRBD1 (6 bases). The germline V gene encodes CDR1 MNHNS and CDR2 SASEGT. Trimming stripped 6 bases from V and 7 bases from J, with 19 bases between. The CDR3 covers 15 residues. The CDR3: CASRERSGARQPQHF. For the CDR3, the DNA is TGTGCCAGCAGGGAGAGGTCAGGGGCAAGACAGCCCCAGCATTTT.

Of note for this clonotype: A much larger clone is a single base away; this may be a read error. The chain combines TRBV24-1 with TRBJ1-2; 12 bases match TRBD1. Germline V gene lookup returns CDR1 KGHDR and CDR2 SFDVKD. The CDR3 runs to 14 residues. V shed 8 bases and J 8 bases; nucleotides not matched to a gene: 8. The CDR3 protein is CATIEGQGAVGYTF. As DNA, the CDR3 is TGTGCCACCATTGAGGGACAGGGGGCAGTCGGCTACACCTTC.

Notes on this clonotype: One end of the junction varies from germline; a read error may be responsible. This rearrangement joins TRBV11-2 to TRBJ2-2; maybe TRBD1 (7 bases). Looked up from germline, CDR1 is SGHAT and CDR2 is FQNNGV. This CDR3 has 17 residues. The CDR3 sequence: CASSSPQGGRNAGELFF. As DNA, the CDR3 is TGTGCAAGCAGCTCTCCCCAGGGGGGACGGAACGCCGGGGAGCTGTTTTTT. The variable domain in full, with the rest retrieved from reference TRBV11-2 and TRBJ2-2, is EAGVAQSPRYKIIEKRQSVAFWCNPISGHATLYWYQQILGQGPKLLIQFQNNGVVDDSQLPKDRFSAERLKGVDSTLKIQPAKLEDSAVYLCASSSPQGGRNAGELFFGEGSRLTVL.